The 9 T cell receptor beta chains reported below all come from one sample, sequenced in a study of regulatory T cells in long-lasting Graves disease. Investigators prepared the TCR beta libraries by applying iRepertoire HTBI primers and Arm-PCR of CDR3 regions. TCRdb processed the multiplex PCR reads anew with MiXCR; each CDR3 protein has one entry. The sample shows more than 300,000 distinct CDR3 sequences, roughly 15% of them seen only once. Time point specified: newly diagnosed GD, antithyroid drugs for less than 3 months. Making the TCR library involved RNA that had been extracted from PBMCs. The data also belong to a second study, concerning T cells in Graves' hyperthyroidism and ophthalmopathy.

The source was peripheral blood mononuclear cells (PBMCs), collected at new diagnosis, from a patient treated with antithyroid drugs. These receptors were obtained from a woman aged 18-29 years with Graves disease.

The V call is TRBV11-2, the J call TRBJ2-3; 10 positions match TRBD1. The CDR3 sequence is 16 residues long. V lost 1 base, J lost 3 bases, and 4 bases stayed unmatched. Germline values: CDR1 SGHAT, CDR2 FQNNGV. The CDR3 loop is CASSLGQGAWTDTQYF. In DNA, the CDR3 is TGTGCCAGCAGCTTAGGACAGGGGGCATGGACAGATACGCAGTATTTT.

This clonotype was detected many times. V gene TRBV28 combines with J gene TRBJ2-2, with 7 bases aligning to TRBD1. Losses at the gene ends were 7 bases for V and 4 bases for J; bases not matched to a gene: 12. CDR1 MDHEN and CDR2 SYDVKM come from the germline V gene. The CDR3 totals 16 residues. CDR3 DNA: TGTGCCAGCATCTCTCAGGGACAGCCACGCACCGGGGAGCTGTTTTTT. Amino acids: CASISQGQPRTGELFF.

This clonotype has only a few counts. The rearrangement uses TRBV27 and TRBJ2-3, with 10 bases lining up with TRBD2. The CDR3 totals 13 residues. V gave up 10 bases and J gave up 3 bases; unmatched junction bases: 4. Germline V lookup: CDR1 MNHEY, CDR2 SMNVEV (reference sequence). The CDR3 loop reads CAIRLAGTDTQYF. DNA for the CDR3: TGTGCCATCCGACTAGCGGGTACAGATACGCAGTATTTT.

This clonotype was counted many times. DNA for the CDR3: TGTGCCAGCAGGGGACAGCCTAATGAAAAACTGTTTTTT. It encodes CASRGQPNEKLFF. The genes are TRBV2 and TRBJ1-4; 7 bases are shared with TRBD1. Looked up from germline, CDR1 is SNHLY and CDR2 is FYNNEI. Trimming took 6 bases from V and 3 from J; bases not matched to a gene: 1. CDR3 length: 13 amino acids.

This clonotype was seen ten or more times. The chain links TRBV9 to TRBJ2-5; D is possibly TRBD2 (6 bases). This CDR3 region has 15 residues. Germline CDR1 and CDR2: SGDLS and YYNGEE. Trimming cost V 7 bases and J 3 bases, with 19 bases left between them. The DNA of the CDR3 is TGTGCCAGCTCGTACTCACCCCGGGAGAAAGAGACCCAGTACTTC. Translated: CASSYSPREKETQYF.

This clonotype was counted a few times. The gene calls are TRBV11-2 and TRBJ2-1; D remains unclear. Germline V gene sequence: CDR1 SGHAT, CDR2 FQNNGV. The CDR3 is made up of 15 amino acids. Trimming removed 1 base at V and 7 bases at J, with 14 bases between. The CDR3 coding sequence is TGTGCCAGCAGCTTAGTCTTTTACCAGCCAAATGAGCAGTTCTTC. This translates into CASSLVFYQPNEQFF.

CDR3 amino acids: CASSQEAGGWYEQYF. CDR3 bases: TGTGCCAGCAGCCAAGAAGCGGGAGGTTGGTACGAGCAGTACTTC. The chain joins TRBV14 to TRBJ2-7; 9 nucleotides agree with TRBD2. Germline trimming cut 0 bases from V and 4 bases from J; bases unmatched to any gene: 4. In germline, CDR1 is SGHDN, CDR2 FVKESK. The CDR3 is 15 residues long.

The table lists this clonotype with a few counts. This chain connects TRBV6-1 to TRBJ2-1; D remains ambiguous. Germline CDR1 and CDR2: MNHNS and SASEGT. This CDR3 is 15 amino acids long. V lost 7 bases, J lost 0 bases, and 13 bases lay in between. CDR3 protein: CASKDRPGSYNEQFF. The CDR3, as DNA: TGTGCCAGCAAAGATCGGCCGGGCTCCTACAATGAGCAGTTCTTC.

This clonotype was detected a few times. The V call is TRBV20-1, the J call TRBJ2-2, with 8 bases fitting TRBD2. This CDR3 is 14 amino acids long. Per the germline V gene, CDR1 is DFQATT and CDR2 is SNEGSKA (reference sequence). V gave up 6 bases and J gave up 2 bases; unmatched junction bases: 5. Here the CDR3 DNA reads TGCAGTGCAGCCGGGACTAGTAACACCGGGGAGCTGTTTTTT. It yields the protein CSAAGTSNTGELFF.